This TCR beta chain originates from a study of T cells in Graves' hyperthyroidism and ophthalmopathy. TCR beta CDR3 regions were amplified from RNA transcripts. Using the HTBI primer set, a first-round RT-PCR was run on the TCR CDR3. TCRdb passed the multiplex PCR reads through MiXCR, listing each CDR3 protein once. The table records just over 550,000 distinct CDR3 sequences, about half of them present only once. Germline-derived CDR1 and CDR2 are DFQATT and SNEGSKA (reference sequence). Trimming removed 3 bases from V and 15 bases from J, with 6 bases in between. CDR3 length: 9 residues. The receptor's source is a woman between 18 and 29 years old with Graves' hyperthyroidism. Sequencing was carried out using peripheral blood or thyroid tissue (not recorded which). The V call is TRBV20-1, the J call TRBJ1-6; D is unclear. The DNA for the CDR3 is TGCAGTGCTAGGGCCCGCCTCCACTTT. The encoded protein is CSARARLHF.